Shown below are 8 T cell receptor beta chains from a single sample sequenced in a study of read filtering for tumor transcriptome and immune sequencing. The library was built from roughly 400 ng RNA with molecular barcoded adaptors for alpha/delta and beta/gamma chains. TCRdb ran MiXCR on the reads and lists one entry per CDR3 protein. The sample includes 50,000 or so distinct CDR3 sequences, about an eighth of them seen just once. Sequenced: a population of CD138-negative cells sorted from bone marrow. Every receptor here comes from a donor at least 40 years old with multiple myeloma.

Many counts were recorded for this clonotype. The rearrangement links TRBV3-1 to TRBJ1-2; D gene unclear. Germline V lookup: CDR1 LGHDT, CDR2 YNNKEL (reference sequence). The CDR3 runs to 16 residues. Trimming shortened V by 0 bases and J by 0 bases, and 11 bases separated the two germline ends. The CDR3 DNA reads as TGTGCCAGCAGCCAAGACCTGACCGAAGCTAACTATGGCTACACCTTC. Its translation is CASSQDLTEANYGYTF.

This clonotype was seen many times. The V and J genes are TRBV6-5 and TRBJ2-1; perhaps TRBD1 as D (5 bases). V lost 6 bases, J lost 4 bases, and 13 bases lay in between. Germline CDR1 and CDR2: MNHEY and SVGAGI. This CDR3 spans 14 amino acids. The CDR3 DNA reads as TGTGCCAGCAGGCGCCGGACACAATACAATGAGCAGTTCTTC. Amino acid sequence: CASRRRTQYNEQFF.

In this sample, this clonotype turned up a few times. CDR3: CASSLFQYYEQYF. The DNA for the CDR3 is TGTGCCAGCAGCCTGTTTCAGTACTACGAGCAGTACTTC. The chain has TRBV3-1 and TRBJ2-7; no firm D call. The germline V gene encodes CDR1 LGHDT and CDR2 YNNKEL (reference sequence). V shed 4 bases and J shed 3 bases, with 10 bases lying between them. The CDR3 sequence is 13 residues long.

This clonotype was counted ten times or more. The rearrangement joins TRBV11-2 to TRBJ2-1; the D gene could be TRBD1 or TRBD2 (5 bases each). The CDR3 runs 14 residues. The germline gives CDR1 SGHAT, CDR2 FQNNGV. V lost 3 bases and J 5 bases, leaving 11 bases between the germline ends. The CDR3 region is CASSLTGRHNEQFF. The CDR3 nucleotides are TGTGCCAGCAGCTTGACGGGACGCCACAATGAGCAGTTCTTC.

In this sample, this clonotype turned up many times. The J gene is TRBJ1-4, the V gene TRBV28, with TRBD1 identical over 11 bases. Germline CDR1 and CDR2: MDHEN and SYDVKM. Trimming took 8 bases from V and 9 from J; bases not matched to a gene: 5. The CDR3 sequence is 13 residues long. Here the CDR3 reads CASRTGGEQKLFF. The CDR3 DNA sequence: TGTGCCAGCCGGACAGGGGGCGAGCAAAAACTGTTTTTT.

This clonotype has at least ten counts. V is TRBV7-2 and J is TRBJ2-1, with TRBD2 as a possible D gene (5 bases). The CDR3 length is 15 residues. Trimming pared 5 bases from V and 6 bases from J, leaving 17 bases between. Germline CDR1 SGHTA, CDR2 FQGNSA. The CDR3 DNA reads TGTGCCAGCAGCCTCGCGCCCAGCCGGGGCAATGAGCAGTTCTTC. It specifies CASSLAPSRGNEQFF.

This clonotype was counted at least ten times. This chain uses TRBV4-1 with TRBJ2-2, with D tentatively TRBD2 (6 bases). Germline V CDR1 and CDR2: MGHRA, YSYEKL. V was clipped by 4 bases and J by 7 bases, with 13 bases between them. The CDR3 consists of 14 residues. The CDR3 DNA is TGCGCCAGCAGCCCAAACTCCGGGAGCGGGGAGCTGTTTTTT. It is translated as CASSPNSGSGELFF.

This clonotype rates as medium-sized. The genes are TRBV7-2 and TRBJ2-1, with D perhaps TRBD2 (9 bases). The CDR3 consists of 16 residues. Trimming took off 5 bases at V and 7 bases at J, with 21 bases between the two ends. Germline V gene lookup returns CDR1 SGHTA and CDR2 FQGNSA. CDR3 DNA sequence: TGTGCCAGCAGCCCAGGGGGCGGGAGGGCCTGGAATGAGCAGTTCTTC. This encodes CASSPGGGRAWNEQFF. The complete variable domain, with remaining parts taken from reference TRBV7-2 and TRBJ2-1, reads GAGVSQSPSNKVTEKGKDVELRCDPISGHTALYWYRQSLGQGLEFLIYFQGNSAPDKSGLPSDRFSAERTGGSVSTLTIQRTQQEDSAVYLCASSPGGGRAWNEQFFGPGTRLTVL.